This is a list of T cell receptor beta chains from one sample in a study of OX40 agonist ivuxolimab in advanced cancers. Assay: immunoSEQ multiplex PCR; the TCRdb copy retains only in-frame clones and omits some. The sample consists of just over 60,000 clones, 75% to 90% of them appearing once. This specimen consisted of CD4+ or CD8+ T cells sorted from blood, obtained in a trial of the OX40 agonist ivuxolimab. The receptor source for this set is an adult with an advanced solid tumor such as melanoma, head and neck, liver or kidney cancer. The CDR3 runs from the conserved cysteine through the conserved F or W. Fields, in order: CDR3 DNA, CDR3 protein, clone size, V gene, J gene, D gene. The D gene is left open where the match is weak. Not all rows give a size; the values are once, few, many and, for expanded clones, a class.

CDR3 DNA: TGTGCCAGCAGCTTGTTTTCGCGGCACCTCAATCAGCCCCAGCATTTT
CDR3 protein: CASSLFSRHLNQPQHF
clone size: .
V gene: TRBV7-8
J gene: TRBJ1-5
D gene: .

CDR3 DNA: TGTGCCAGCACCCTAGGACAGGGGATCGGCAATGAGCAGTTCTTC
CDR3 protein: CASTLGQGIGNEQFF
clone size: .
V gene: TRBV9
J gene: TRBJ2-1
D gene: TRBD1

CDR3 DNA: TGTGCCAGCAGCTTTTTCTGGGACACCGGGGAGCTGTTTTTT
CDR3 protein: CASSFFWDTGELFF
clone size: .
V gene: TRBV5-6
J gene: TRBJ2-2
D gene: .

CDR3 DNA: TGTGCCAGCAGCAAACGACTGATTACGAATTCACCCCTCCACTTT
CDR3 protein: CASSKRLITNSPLHF
clone size: once
V gene: TRBV11-2
J gene: TRBJ1-6
D gene: .

CDR3 DNA: TGTGCCAGCAGTGGGGGACAGACCTACGAGCAGTACTTC
CDR3 protein: CASSGGQTYEQYF
clone size: .
V gene: TRBV14
J gene: TRBJ2-7
D gene: TRBD1

CDR3 DNA: TGTGCCAGCAGCCTAGACAGGGCCTATGGCTACACCTTC
CDR3 protein: CASSLDRAYGYTF
clone size: .
V gene: TRBV7-9
J gene: TRBJ1-2
D gene: TRBD1

CDR3 DNA: TGTGCCAGTAGGTCGAGCGGACTGTGGTCCTACAATGAGCAGTTCTTC
CDR3 protein: CASRSSGLWSYNEQFF
clone size: .
V gene: TRBV19
J gene: TRBJ2-1
D gene: .

CDR3 DNA: TGCGCCAGCAGCTTGGTACTAGCGGGAAATAACGAGCAGTACTTC
CDR3 protein: CASSLVLAGNNEQYF
clone size: .
V gene: TRBV5-1
J gene: TRBJ2-7
D gene: TRBD2

CDR3 DNA: TGTGCCTGGAGTCCAAAAGAGACCCAGTACTTC
CDR3 protein: CAWSPKETQYF
clone size: .
V gene: TRBV30
J gene: TRBJ2-5
D gene: .

CDR3 DNA: TGTGCCAGCACCGGTTTAGCGCTGAACACCGGGGAGCTGTTTTTT
CDR3 protein: CASTGLALNTGELFF
clone size: .
V gene: TRBV28
J gene: TRBJ2-2
D gene: .

CDR3 DNA: TGTGCCAGCAGCCCTATCGGGACAGCCTTTTATTCACCCCTCCACTTT
CDR3 protein: CASSPIGTAFYSPLHF
clone size: .
V gene: TRBV9
J gene: TRBJ1-6
D gene: TRBD1

CDR3 DNA: TGCGCCAGCAGCTTGGTTCCCGGCAGTCGTACCGAGCAGTACTTC
CDR3 protein: CASSLVPGSRTEQYF
clone size: .
V gene: TRBV5-1
J gene: TRBJ2-7
D gene: .

CDR3 DNA: TGTGCCAGCAGGGAGACAGGGTTAAGAAAACTGTTTTTT
CDR3 protein: CASRETGLRKLFF
clone size: .
V gene: TRBV5-8
J gene: TRBJ1-4
D gene: TRBD1

CDR3 DNA: TGTGCCAGCAGCTTAGGTATAGCCGTGAACACCGGGGAGCTGTTTTTT
CDR3 protein: CASSLGIAVNTGELFF
clone size: .
V gene: TRBV7-8
J gene: TRBJ2-2
D gene: .

CDR3 DNA: TGTGCCAGCAGGGGCGGAGAAGGAGACTACAATGAGCAGTTCTTC
CDR3 protein: CASRGGEGDYNEQFF
clone size: .
V gene: TRBV21-1
J gene: TRBJ2-1
D gene: .

CDR3 DNA: TGTGCCAGCAGCCCTTCCAGGAAGGGCCTACGGCCCACTGAAGCTTTCTTT
CDR3 protein: CASSPSRKGLRPTEAFF
clone size: .
V gene: TRBV9
J gene: TRBJ1-1
D gene: .

CDR3 DNA: TGTGCCAGTAGTATTGAGGAGGGGAGCAATCAGCCCCAGCATTTT
CDR3 protein: CASSIEEGSNQPQHF
clone size: .
V gene: TRBV19
J gene: TRBJ1-5
D gene: .

CDR3 DNA: TGTGCCAGCAGTAAAAACAGGGGTCCCTACGAGCAGTACTTC
CDR3 protein: CASSKNRGPYEQYF
clone size: .
V gene: TRBV6-6
J gene: TRBJ2-7
D gene: TRBD1

CDR3 DNA: TGTGCCAGCAGTTTATCTTTGAAGATGGGGGGGTACGAGCAGTACTTC
CDR3 protein: CASSLSLKMGGYEQYF
clone size: .
V gene: TRBV28
J gene: TRBJ2-7
D gene: TRBD2

CDR3 DNA: TGTGCCAGCAGTGCCCCAGGGCGAGAGACCCAGTACTTC
CDR3 protein: CASSAPGRETQYF
clone size: .
V gene: TRBV25-1
J gene: TRBJ2-5
D gene: .

CDR3 DNA: TGTGCCAGCAGCGATAGCACCATATATTTT
CDR3 protein: CASSDSTIYF
clone size: .
V gene: TRBV28
J gene: TRBJ1-3
D gene: .

CDR3 DNA: TGTGCCACCCGCCCGACTAGCGGGGCCTCCTACAATGAGCAGTTCTTC
CDR3 protein: CATRPTSGASYNEQFF
clone size: .
V gene: TRBV28
J gene: TRBJ2-1
D gene: TRBD2

CDR3 DNA: TGCGCCAGCAGCACGGGACAGCGGAACACCGGGGAGCTGTTTTTT
CDR3 protein: CASSTGQRNTGELFF
clone size: .
V gene: TRBV5-1
J gene: TRBJ2-2
D gene: TRBD1

CDR3 DNA: TGTGCCAGCAGTCCTGGGACAGAGAACACTGAAGCTTTCTTT
CDR3 protein: CASSPGTENTEAFF
clone size: .
V gene: TRBV6-5
J gene: TRBJ1-1
D gene: TRBD1

CDR3 DNA: TGTGCCTGGAGTTCCGGACAGGGAAGCGTGGGAACTGAAGCTTTCTTT
CDR3 protein: CAWSSGQGSVGTEAFF
clone size: once
V gene: TRBV30
J gene: TRBJ1-1
D gene: TRBD1

CDR3 DNA: TGTGCCAGTAGGGACGGATCCTATGGCTACACCTTC
CDR3 protein: CASRDGSYGYTF
clone size: .
V gene: TRBV19
J gene: TRBJ1-2
D gene: .

CDR3 DNA: TGTGCCAGCAGTTACAGACTCGCTAGCACAGATACGCAGTATTTT
CDR3 protein: CASSYRLASTDTQYF
clone size: .
V gene: TRBV6-6
J gene: TRBJ2-3
D gene: .

CDR3 DNA: TGTGCCAGCAGCGGGCGCGGGAGTCTGACCGGGGAGCTGTTTTTT
CDR3 protein: CASSGRGSLTGELFF
clone size: .
V gene: TRBV9
J gene: TRBJ2-2
D gene: TRBD2

CDR3 DNA: TGTGCCAGCAGCGGGTCGGGACTAGCGGGAGACGAGCAGTTCTTC
CDR3 protein: CASSGSGLAGDEQFF
clone size: .
V gene: TRBV4-2
J gene: TRBJ2-1
D gene: TRBD2

CDR3 DNA: TGTGCCAGCAGTTACGGCGGGACCGGGGCCAACGTCCTGACTTTC
CDR3 protein: CASSYGGTGANVLTF
clone size: .
V gene: TRBV6-5
J gene: TRBJ2-6
D gene: .

CDR3 DNA: TGTGCCAGCAGCGGGACGGGGCTCACTTACGAGCAGTACTTC
CDR3 protein: CASSGTGLTYEQYF
clone size: .
V gene: TRBV7-9
J gene: TRBJ2-7
D gene: .

CDR3 DNA: TGTGCCTGGGGGAGACTAGCGGGAGGGTCGTCCTACAATGAGCAGTTCTTC
CDR3 protein: CAWGRLAGGSSYNEQFF
clone size: .
V gene: TRBV30
J gene: TRBJ2-1
D gene: TRBD2

CDR3 DNA: TGCGCCAGCAGCCGACTCGGAGGGGGAAACTTAGCCTACGAGCAGTACTTC
CDR3 protein: CASSRLGGGNLAYEQYF
clone size: .
V gene: TRBV4-1
J gene: TRBJ2-7
D gene: .

CDR3 DNA: TGTGCCAGCAGCCCCCGTACGGGCGCCTACGAGCAGTACTTC
CDR3 protein: CASSPRTGAYEQYF
clone size: .
V gene: TRBV6-6
J gene: TRBJ2-7
D gene: .

CDR3 DNA: TGTGCCAGCAGAACAACTAATGAAAAACTGTTTTTT
CDR3 protein: CASRTTNEKLFF
clone size: .
V gene: TRBV27
J gene: TRBJ1-4
D gene: .

CDR3 DNA: TGTGCCAGCAGGAGCGACCGGGGAGTTTACAATGAGCAGTTCTTC
CDR3 protein: CASRSDRGVYNEQFF
clone size: .
V gene: TRBV25-1
J gene: TRBJ2-1
D gene: .

CDR3 DNA: TGTGCCAGCAGTTACACCTTAGGGAGCAATCAGCCCCAGCATTTT
CDR3 protein: CASSYTLGSNQPQHF
clone size: .
V gene: TRBV6-5
J gene: TRBJ1-5
D gene: .

CDR3 DNA: TGTGCCAGCAGCTCACCTATATTAGGAGTAACAACCGGGGAGCTGTTTTTT
CDR3 protein: CASSSPILGVTTGELFF
clone size: .
V gene: TRBV7-2
J gene: TRBJ2-2
D gene: .

CDR3 DNA: TGTGCCATCAGTGAGTCGGGCCAGGGATACAATGAGCAGTTCTTC
CDR3 protein: CAISESGQGYNEQFF
clone size: .
V gene: TRBV10-3
J gene: TRBJ2-1
D gene: .

CDR3 DNA: TGCGCCAGCAGGCCCGGAGGGGGGGCCTACGAGCAGTACTTC
CDR3 protein: CASRPGGGAYEQYF
clone size: once
V gene: TRBV5-1
J gene: TRBJ2-7
D gene: .

CDR3 DNA: TGTGCCAGCAGCTTCCCCGACAGGGTTATCTATGAGCAGTTCTTC
CDR3 protein: CASSFPDRVIYEQFF
clone size: .
V gene: TRBV7-9
J gene: TRBJ2-1
D gene: TRBD1

CDR3 DNA: TGTGCCAGCACCGCCGGGACAGGGCATCGCGAGCAGTACTTC
CDR3 protein: CASTAGTGHREQYF
clone size: once
V gene: TRBV6-5
J gene: TRBJ2-7
D gene: TRBD1

CDR3 DNA: TGTGCCAGCAGCCCTCAGCGGGTTCCAACCAATGAGCAGTTCTTC
CDR3 protein: CASSPQRVPTNEQFF
clone size: .
V gene: TRBV11-2
J gene: TRBJ2-1
D gene: .

CDR3 DNA: TGTGCCAGCAGCCCGAGGTGGTACAATCAGCCCCAGCATTTT
CDR3 protein: CASSPRWYNQPQHF
clone size: .
V gene: TRBV7-3
J gene: TRBJ1-5
D gene: .

CDR3 DNA: TGTGCCAGCAGCACCCGGACAGGGCCGGGGGTTGGCAATCAGCCCCAGCATTTT
CDR3 protein: CASSTRTGPGVGNQPQHF
clone size: .
V gene: TRBV13
J gene: TRBJ1-5
D gene: TRBD1